This T cell receptor beta chain was sequenced during a study of shared clonotypes between healthy human individuals. The CDR3 covers 10 residues. Germline CDR1 MDHEN, CDR2 SYDVKM. V shed 3 bases and J shed 6 bases, with 3 bases lying between them. Sorted-subset replicate PCR reactions contained about 200 ng DNA, corresponding to about 30,000 T cell genomes. Profiling relied on immunoSEQ multiplex PCR, and the TCRdb table lists in-frame clones only, not all of them. The top ten clones hold approximately 0.4% of a sample with 1,400,000 or so clones, approximately 98.5% of them seen once. About this clone: The antigen is unknown.

Study results and caveats: The study found 4.5% to 5% of naive CD4 clonotypes shared across a handful of donors.

The chain couples TRBV28 to TRBJ2-7; D is undetermined. This clonotype originated in a young man in good health. Specimen: naive CD4+ T cells sorted from blood. Subset specified: CD45RA+ positively selected. The CDR3 region has the DNA TGTGCCAGCAGTTTGAGCGAGCAGTACTTC. Protein product: CASSLSEQYF.